This record looks at one TCR beta chain sequence and its context. Its specificity is not known. Second-dose intervals of approximately 4 or approximately 12 weeks were pooled. Deletions cut 0 bases from V and 5 bases from J, with 6 bases between. The germline CDR1 and CDR2 sequences are SGDLS and YYNGEE. This CDR3 comprises 13 residues. The record originates from a study of T cell responses to AZD1222 COVID-19 vaccine. Findings of the study overall: Spike was spanned by vaccine-associated CD4 TCRs, which were dominant at 160-218 and 743-854. Nearly half of spike-specific TCRs reportedly target variant regions that are unmutated in the B.1.351 and B.1.1.7 variants. The study identified only five to seven AZD1222 recipients as seropositive at baseline.

Produced via immunoSEQ multiplex PCR; TCRdb's table is partial and in-frame only. Of roughly 77,000 clones in the sample, less than 95% are singletons; the top ten hold about 3%. The chain employs TRBV9 and TRBJ2-1; perhaps TRBD1 as D (5 bases). This sequence originates from an adult who received the AZD1222 COVID-19 vaccine. This specimen consisted of peripheral blood, obtained 28 days after the second AZD1222 dose. CDR3 sequence: CASSVAGNNEQFF. The CDR3, as DNA: TGTGCCAGCAGCGTAGCAGGGAACAATGAGCAGTTCTTC.